Given below is one TCR beta chain in context. The target antigen is unknown. J was trimmed by 7 bases and V by 0 bases; bases with no gene match: 3. The CDR3 covers 14 residues. Germline CDR1 SGHRS, CDR2 YFSETQ. Sequencing targeted expressed TCRB transcripts, as all isolated RNA had been reverse transcribed. Profiled with immunoSEQ multiplex PCR; TCRdb holds only in-frame clones, not every one. The sample shows a few hundred thousand clones, 10% to 15% of them seen only once. These data come from a study of beta chain features in type 1 diabetes. At the level of the study: Examination spanned around 100,000,000 sorted cells from all samples. Findings and limits, study-wide: In every one of the four CD4+ subsets, TCRB CDR3s were moderately but significantly shorter in Type 1 diabetes patients. Junctions at VDJ sites from type 1 diabetes patients had fewer insertions and more deletions.

Every participating donor gave one draw, a heparinised blood sample averaging about 100 mL. The chain carries TRBV5-1 and TRBJ2-1; 8 bases are shared with TRBD2. This receptor was obtained from a woman in her late teens or twenties with type 1 diabetes. Sequencing was carried out using naive CD4+ T cells from blood. This CDR3 reads CASSLERGQNEQFF. The DNA for the CDR3 is TGCGCCAGCAGCTTGGAGCGGGGGCAGAATGAGCAGTTCTTC.